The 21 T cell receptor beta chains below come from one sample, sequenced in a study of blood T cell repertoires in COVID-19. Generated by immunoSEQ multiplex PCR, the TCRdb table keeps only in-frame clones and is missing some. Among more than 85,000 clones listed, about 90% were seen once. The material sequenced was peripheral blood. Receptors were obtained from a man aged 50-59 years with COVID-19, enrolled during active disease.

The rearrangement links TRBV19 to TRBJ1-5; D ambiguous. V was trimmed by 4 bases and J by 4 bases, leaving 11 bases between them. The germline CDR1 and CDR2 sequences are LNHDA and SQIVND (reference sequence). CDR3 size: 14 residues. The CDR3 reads CASSTSGGNQPQHF. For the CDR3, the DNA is TGTGCCAGTAGTACCTCTGGAGGGAATCAGCCCCAGCATTTT.

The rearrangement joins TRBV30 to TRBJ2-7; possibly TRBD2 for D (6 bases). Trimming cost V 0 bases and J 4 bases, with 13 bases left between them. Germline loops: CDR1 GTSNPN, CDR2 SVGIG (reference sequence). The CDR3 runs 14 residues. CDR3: CAWSVTGLMYEQYF. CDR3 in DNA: TGTGCCTGGAGTGTAACGGGACTTATGTACGAGCAGTACTTC.

The CDR3 loop reads CASSVDPGTYEQYF. DNA of the CDR3: TGTGCCAGCAGCGTAGATCCGGGAACCTACGAGCAGTACTTC. This chain joins TRBV9 and TRBJ2-7; perhaps TRBD2 as D (5 bases). The CDR3 loop spans 14 amino acids. Trimming cost V 0 bases and J 2 bases, with 9 bases left between them. CDR1 SGDLS and CDR2 YYNGEE come from the germline V gene.

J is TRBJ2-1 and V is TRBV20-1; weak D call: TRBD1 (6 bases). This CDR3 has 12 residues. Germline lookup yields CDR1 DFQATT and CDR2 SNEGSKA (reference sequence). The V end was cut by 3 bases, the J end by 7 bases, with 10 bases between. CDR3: CSASPQGNEQFF. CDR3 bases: TGCAGTGCTAGTCCCCAGGGGAATGAGCAGTTCTTC.

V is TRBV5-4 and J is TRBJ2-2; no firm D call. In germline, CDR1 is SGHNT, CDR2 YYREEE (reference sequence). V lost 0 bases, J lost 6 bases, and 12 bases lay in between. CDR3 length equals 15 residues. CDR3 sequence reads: CASSLAGPIAGELFF. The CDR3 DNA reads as TGTGCCAGCAGCTTGGCTGGGCCAATTGCCGGGGAGCTGTTTTTT.

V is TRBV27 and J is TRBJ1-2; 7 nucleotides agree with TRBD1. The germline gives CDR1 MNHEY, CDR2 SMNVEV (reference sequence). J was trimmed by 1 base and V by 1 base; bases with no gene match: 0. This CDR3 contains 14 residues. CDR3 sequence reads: CASSLYRGNYGYTF. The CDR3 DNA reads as TGTGCCAGCAGTTTATACAGGGGTAACTATGGCTACACCTTC.

The CDR3, as DNA: TGTGCCAGCAGCGTACCGGGACAGGGAACCGACGAGCAGTACTTC. Protein: CASSVPGQGTDEQYF. V usage is TRBV28 and J usage is TRBJ2-7, with 9 positions matching TRBD1. V dropped 6 bases and J dropped 5; count of bases not matched to a gene: 11. The germline V gene has CDR1 MDHEN and CDR2 SYDVKM. The CDR3 is made up of 15 amino acids.

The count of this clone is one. CDR3 sequence reads: CASSQGTGYSYEQYF. In nucleotides, the CDR3 is TGCGCCAGCAGCCAAGGGACAGGGTACTCCTACGAGCAGTACTTC. This sequence joins TRBV4-3 and TRBJ2-7; TRBD1 agrees at 8 bases. The CDR3 covers 15 residues. V was clipped by 1 base and J by 0 bases; unmatched bases: 2. Looked up from germline, CDR1 is LGHNA and CDR2 is YSLEER.

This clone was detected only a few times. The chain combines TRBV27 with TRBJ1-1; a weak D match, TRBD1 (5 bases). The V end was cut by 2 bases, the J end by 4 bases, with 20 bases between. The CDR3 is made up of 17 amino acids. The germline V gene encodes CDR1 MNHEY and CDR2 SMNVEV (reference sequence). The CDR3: CASSLMGRGFLVTEAFF. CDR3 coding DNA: TGTGCCAGCAGTTTAATGGGGCGCGGATTCCTAGTCACTGAAGCTTTCTTT.

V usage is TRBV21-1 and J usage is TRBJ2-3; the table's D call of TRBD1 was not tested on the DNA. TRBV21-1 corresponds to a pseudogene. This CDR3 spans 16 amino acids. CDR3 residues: CASSNRDRVGTDTQYF. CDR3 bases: TGTGCCAGCAGCAATCGCGACAGGGTGGGCACAGATACGCAGTATTTT.

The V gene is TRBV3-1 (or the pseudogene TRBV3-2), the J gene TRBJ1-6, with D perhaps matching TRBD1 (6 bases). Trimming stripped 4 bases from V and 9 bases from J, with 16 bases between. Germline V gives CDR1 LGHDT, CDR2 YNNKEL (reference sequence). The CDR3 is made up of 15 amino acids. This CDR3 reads CASSREDRLGSPLHF. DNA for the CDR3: TGTGCCAGCAGCCGAGAGGACAGATTAGGTTCACCCCTCCACTTT.

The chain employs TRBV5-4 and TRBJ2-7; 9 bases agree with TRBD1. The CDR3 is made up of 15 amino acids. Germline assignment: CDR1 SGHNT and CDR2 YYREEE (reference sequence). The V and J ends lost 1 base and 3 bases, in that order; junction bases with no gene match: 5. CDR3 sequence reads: CASSLPGTGSYEQYF. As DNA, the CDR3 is TGTGCCAGCAGCTTGCCCGGGACAGGGAGCTACGAGCAGTACTTC.

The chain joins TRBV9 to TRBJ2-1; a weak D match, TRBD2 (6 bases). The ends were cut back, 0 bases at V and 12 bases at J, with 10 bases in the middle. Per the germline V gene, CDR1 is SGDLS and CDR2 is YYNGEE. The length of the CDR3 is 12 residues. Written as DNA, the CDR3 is TGTGCCAGCAGCGTAGAGGGAGGATGGCAGTTCTTC. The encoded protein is CASSVEGGWQFF.

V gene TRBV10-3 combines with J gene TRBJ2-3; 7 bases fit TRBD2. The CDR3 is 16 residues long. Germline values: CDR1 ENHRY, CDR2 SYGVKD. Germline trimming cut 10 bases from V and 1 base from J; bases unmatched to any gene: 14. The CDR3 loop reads CATVASEAGGTDTQYF. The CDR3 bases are TGTGCCACGGTCGCTAGCGAGGCGGGGGGCACAGATACGCAGTATTTT.

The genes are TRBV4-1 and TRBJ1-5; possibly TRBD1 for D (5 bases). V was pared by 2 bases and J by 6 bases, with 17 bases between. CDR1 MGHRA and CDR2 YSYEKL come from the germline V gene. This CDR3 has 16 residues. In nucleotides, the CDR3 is TGCGCCAGCAGCCAATTTCTGTTTAGCGGGGGTCAGCCCCAGCATTTT. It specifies CASSQFLFSGGQPQHF.

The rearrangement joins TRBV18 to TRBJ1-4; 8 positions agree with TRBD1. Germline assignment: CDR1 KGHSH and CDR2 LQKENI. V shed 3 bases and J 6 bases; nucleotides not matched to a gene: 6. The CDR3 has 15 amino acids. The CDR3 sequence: CASSPGTGGHEKLFF. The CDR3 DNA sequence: TGTGCCAGCTCACCGGGGACAGGCGGACATGAAAAACTGTTTTTT. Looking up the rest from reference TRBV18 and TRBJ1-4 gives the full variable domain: NAGVMQNPRHLVRRRGQEARLRCSPMKGHSHVYWYRQLPEEGLKFMVYLQKENIIDESGMPKERFSAEFPKEGPSILRIQQVVRGDSAAYFCASSPGTGGHEKLFFGSGTQLSVL.

The DNA for the CDR3 is TGTGCCAGCAGCCTATGGGACAGCGCAGCCTACGAGCAGTACTTC. The encoded protein is CASSLWDSAAYEQYF. J is TRBJ2-7 and V is TRBV7-3; 7 positions match TRBD1. This CDR3 comprises 15 residues. Germline loops: CDR1 SGHTA, CDR2 FQGTGA. V lost 5 bases and J lost 2; bases outside the gene matches: 9.

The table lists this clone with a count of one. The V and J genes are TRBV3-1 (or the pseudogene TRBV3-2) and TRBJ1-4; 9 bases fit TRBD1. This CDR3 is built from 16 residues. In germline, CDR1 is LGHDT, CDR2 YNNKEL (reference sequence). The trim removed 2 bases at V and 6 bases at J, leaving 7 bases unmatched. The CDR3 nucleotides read TGTGCCAGCAGCCAAAACCACAGGGGGCGCGATGAAAAACTGTTTTTT. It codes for CASSQNHRGRDEKLFF.

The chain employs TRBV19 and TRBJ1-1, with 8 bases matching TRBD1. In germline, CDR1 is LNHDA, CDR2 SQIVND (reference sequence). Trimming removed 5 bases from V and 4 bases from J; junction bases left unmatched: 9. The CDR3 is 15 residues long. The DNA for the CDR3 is TGTGCCAGTAGTCACGGGCGACAGGGGATCACTGAAGCTTTCTTT. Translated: CASSHGRQGITEAFF. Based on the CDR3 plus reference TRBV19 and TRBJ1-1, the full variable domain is DGGITQSPKYLFRKEGQNVTLSCEQNLNHDAMYWYRQDPGQGLRLIYYSQIVNDFQKGDIAEGYSVSREKKESFPLTVTSAQKNPTAFYLCASSHGRQGITEAFFGQGTRLTVV.

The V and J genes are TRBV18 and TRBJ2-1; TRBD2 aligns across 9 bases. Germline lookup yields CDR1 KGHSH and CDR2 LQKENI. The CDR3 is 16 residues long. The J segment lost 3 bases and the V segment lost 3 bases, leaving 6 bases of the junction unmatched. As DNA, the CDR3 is TGTGCCAGCTCACCGCTACTAGCGGGCCACTACAATGAGCAGTTCTTC. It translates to CASSPLLAGHYNEQFF.

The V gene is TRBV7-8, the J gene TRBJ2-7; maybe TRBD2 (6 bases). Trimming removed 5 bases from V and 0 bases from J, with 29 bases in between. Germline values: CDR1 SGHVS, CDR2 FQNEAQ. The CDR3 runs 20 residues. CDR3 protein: CASSPIGSGRGVTLSYEQYF. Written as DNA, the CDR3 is TGTGCCAGCAGCCCAATCGGCAGCGGGCGAGGGGTCACACTCTCCTACGAGCAGTACTTC.